The 16 T cell receptor beta chains in this list originate from one sample, sequenced in a study of cytomegalovirus exposure and HLA in healthy donors. In the PCR, 60 Vbeta and 13 Jbeta primers were used. Sequencing was performed with immunoSEQ multiplex PCR; in TCRdb, only in-frame clones are kept and a portion is missing. The table records fewer than 200,000 clones, 82% of them present only once. The sequencing input was PBMCs. These receptors all come from a male donor in good health and CMV-seronegative.

The chain is built from TRBV7-3 and TRBJ2-5, with D perhaps TRBD2 (5 bases). Trimming removed 5 bases from V and 5 bases from J, with 15 bases in between. Germline values: CDR1 SGHTA, CDR2 FQGTGA. The CDR3 consists of 14 residues. The chain's CDR3 is CASSLGPTGETQYF. The CDR3 region has the DNA TGTGCCAGCAGCCTGGGCCCCACGGGGGAGACCCAGTACTTC.

The chain recombines TRBV6-6 with TRBJ1-5; no clear D. This CDR3 spans 15 amino acids. Looked up from germline, CDR1 is MNHNY and CDR2 is SVGAGI (reference sequence). V lost 5 bases and J lost 2, with 13 bases in between. The CDR3 is CASSTPSGGNQPQHF. CDR3 nucleotides: TGTGCCAGCAGTACCCCCAGCGGGGGCAATCAGCCCCAGCATTTT.

This clone was counted once. This chain joins TRBV6-1 and TRBJ1-1; the D gene is possibly TRBD1 (5 bases). Germline CDR1 reads MNHNS; CDR2 reads SASEGT. The CDR3 contains 14 residues. The CDR3 spells CGGRGGGSGWEAFF. The CDR3 DNA is TGTGGAGGGAGGGGAGGAGGGTCGGGGTGGGAAGCTTTCTTT.

Details on this clone: The same CDR3 arises from other DNA sequences in this sample as well. The rearrangement uses TRBV28 and TRBJ1-5, with 7 positions matching TRBD1. The germline gives CDR1 MDHEN, CDR2 SYDVKM. V gave up 4 bases and J gave up 0 bases; unmatched junction bases: 6. This CDR3 has 16 residues. CDR3 amino acids: CASSWGQTYSNQPQHF. The CDR3 DNA reads as TGTGCCAGCAGTTGGGGACAGACCTATAGCAATCAGCCCCAGCATTTT.

This clone was detected only a few times. This CDR3 reads CASSYPGAVSGYTF. The CDR3 DNA reads TGTGCCAGCAGTTACCCCGGAGCAGTGTCTGGCTACACCTTC. This chain connects TRBV6-6 to TRBJ1-2; D is unresolved. There are 14 residues in the CDR3. V shed 2 bases and J shed 7 bases, with 14 bases lying between them. Germline-derived CDR1 and CDR2 are MNHNY and SVGAGI (reference sequence).

There are a few counts of this clone. This chain joins TRBV4-2 and TRBJ2-7; 7 bases are a match to TRBD1. This CDR3 has 15 residues. The germline V gene encodes CDR1 LGHNA and CDR2 YNFKEQ. The ends lost 3 bases at V and 3 bases at J; junction bases unmatched: 8. Written as DNA, the CDR3 is TGTGCCAGCAGCCATAGTGGGGGACAGAACTACGAGCAGTACTTC. Amino acids: CASSHSGGQNYEQYF.

J is TRBJ1-3 and V is TRBV4-1, with no clear D. Germline V gene lookup returns CDR1 MGHRA and CDR2 YSYEKL. The CDR3 length is 16 residues. Between the trimmed V and J ends, which lost 4 bases and 3 bases, there was a span of 16 bases. CDR3 nucleotides: TGCGCCAGCAGCCCCGAGGTGTCTGCGAGTGGAAACACCATATATTTT. Its translation: CASSPEVSASGNTIYF.

The chain is built from TRBV27 and TRBJ2-7; D uncertain. Germline V lookup: CDR1 MNHEY, CDR2 SMNVEV (reference sequence). V dropped 4 bases and J dropped 2 bases, with 12 bases sitting between them. The CDR3 covers 14 residues. The CDR3, as DNA: TGTGCCAGCAGTTCAATCAACAAACCCTACGAGCAGTACTTC. This codes for CASSSINKPYEQYF.

This sequence joins TRBV5-1 and TRBJ1-1, with TRBD1 matching 8 bases. This CDR3 has 14 residues. Germline V gene sequence: CDR1 SGHRS, CDR2 YFSETQ. V gave up 2 bases and J gave up 5 bases; unmatched junction bases: 5. In nucleotides, the CDR3 is TGCGCCAGCAGCTTAGGACAGGGACCAACTGAAGCTTTCTTT. Protein: CASSLGQGPTEAFF.

The rearrangement links TRBV7-7 to TRBJ2-1, with a possible D match to TRBD2 (5 bases). Trimming took 4 bases from V and 8 from J, leaving 15 bases between them. The V gene's germline CDR1 is SSHAT and CDR2 FNYEAQ (reference sequence). The CDR3 spans 14 residues. The CDR3: CASSSWSYGDEQFF. The CDR3 DNA is TGTGCCAGCAGCTCCTGGTCCTACGGGGATGAGCAGTTCTTC.

In this sample, this clone turned up once. The chain recombines TRBV25-1 with TRBJ2-3, with 8 bases identical to TRBD2. The V gene's germline CDR1 is MGHDK and CDR2 SYGVNS. Germline trimming cut 3 bases from V and 2 bases from J; bases unmatched to any gene: 7. The CDR3 runs to 16 residues. Written as DNA, the CDR3 is TGTGCCAGCAGTGACAGCGGGAGCAAAGTCACAGATACGCAGTATTTT. Translating it yields CASSDSGSKVTDTQYF.

V gene TRBV11-1 combines with J gene TRBJ1-1, with D possibly matching TRBD1 (6 bases). Germline CDR1 SGHAT, CDR2 FQDESV (reference sequence). The CDR3 is 16 residues long. V was shortened by 5 bases and J by 0 bases, with 16 bases between the two germline ends. This CDR3 is CASSPMTGRMNTEAFF. The CDR3 DNA follows: TGTGCCAGCAGCCCAATGACAGGCAGAATGAACACTGAAGCTTTCTTT. Together with reference TRBV11-1 and TRBJ1-1, the CDR3 gives the full variable domain: EAEVAQSPRYKITEKSQAVAFWCDPISGHATLYWYRQILGQGPELLVQFQDESVVDDSQLPKDRFSAERLKGVDSTLKIQPAELGDSAMYLCASSPMTGRMNTEAFFGQGTRLTVV.

The sample holds a few counts of this clone. V is TRBV7-2 and J is TRBJ2-3; D gene uncertain. The CDR3 contains 16 residues. V shed 5 bases and J shed 0 bases, with 15 bases lying between them. Germline V lookup: CDR1 SGHTA, CDR2 FQGNSA. CDR3 sequence reads: CASSPLGHPSTDTQYF. The CDR3 DNA reads TGTGCCAGCAGCCCGCTGGGCCACCCTAGCACAGATACGCAGTATTTT.

V is TRBV6-6 and J is TRBJ2-5; 7 bases line up with TRBD2. The J call is in doubt because the DNA end fits TRBJ2-7 better. The CDR3 sequence is 12 residues long. Germline CDR1 MNHNY, CDR2 SVGAGI (reference sequence). The CDR3 DNA is TGTGCCAGCAGTTACGGGGGGGTCGAGCAGTACTTC. It yields the protein CASSYGGVEQYF.

J is TRBJ2-7 and V is TRBV6-1; 14 positions match TRBD2. The CDR3 consists of 17 residues. Germline loops: CDR1 MNHNS, CDR2 SASEGT. V lost 4 bases and J lost 1; bases outside the gene matches: 6. The CDR3 loop is CASSGRGLAGESYEQYF. Here the CDR3 DNA reads TGTGCCAGCAGTGGGCGGGGACTAGCGGGGGAATCCTACGAGCAGTACTTC.

V usage is TRBV6-5 and J usage is TRBJ2-1; TRBD2 might be the D (6 bases). The CDR3 is 11 amino acids. CDR1 is MNHEY, CDR2 SVGAGI, per germline. V shed 4 bases and J shed 9 bases, with 7 bases lying between them. DNA for the CDR3: TGTGCCAGCAGTTCGGGAGCTGAGCAGTTCTTC. Protein: CASSSGAEQFF.